The 17 T cell receptor beta chains in this list originate from one sample, sequenced in a study of blood T cell repertoires in COVID-19. The data were produced by immunoSEQ multiplex PCR, yet TCRdb's version contains in-frame clones alone and is incomplete. The table lists approximately 98,000 clones, just over 85% of them singletons, with 2.4% in the top ten. The sequenced material came from peripheral blood. All receptors come from a human donor in a cohort sampled during active COVID-19.

This clone was observed a handful of times. The V and J genes are TRBV5-1 and TRBJ2-7, with D perhaps matching TRBD2 (5 bases). Germline loops: CDR1 SGHRS, CDR2 YFSETQ. The CDR3 loop spans 15 amino acids. Trimming cost V 0 bases and J 0 bases, with 10 bases left between them. Here the CDR3 DNA reads TGCGCCAGCAGCTTGGTATTGGACTCCTCCTACGAGCAGTACTTC. Encoded protein: CASSLVLDSSYEQYF.

The V call is TRBV11-2, the J call TRBJ2-2; 8 nucleotides match TRBD1. The V gene's germline CDR1 is SGHAT and CDR2 FQNNGV. This CDR3 is 15 amino acids long. V lost 5 bases, J lost 5 bases, and 7 bases stayed unmatched. CDR3 nucleotides: TGTGCCAGCAGCCTCCGGACAGGGCAGACCGGGGAGCTGTTTTTT. As protein: CASSLRTGQTGELFF.

The chain carries TRBV6-5 and TRBJ2-3, with 7 bases matching TRBD2. Trimming cost V 6 bases and J 6 bases; bases outside gene matches: 6. The CDR3 totals 13 residues. Germline V gives CDR1 MNHEY, CDR2 SVGAGI. The CDR3 sequence: CASRAGLGDTQYF. The CDR3 bases are TGTGCCAGCAGGGCTGGACTAGGGGATACGCAGTATTTT.

The chain uses TRBV29-1 and TRBJ2-5; 8 bases are shared with TRBD1. The CDR3 has 13 residues. J lost 4 bases, V lost 4 bases, and 5 bases had no gene match. The germline CDR1 and CDR2 sequences are SQVTM and ANQGSEA. Here the CDR3 DNA reads TGCAGCGTTGGACAGGGGAGCTCAGAGACCCAGTACTTC. This translates into CSVGQGSSETQYF.

V and J are TRBV5-6 and TRBJ1-3, with D possibly being TRBD1 (5 bases). The CDR3 extends over 15 amino acids. CDR1 and CDR2 (germline): SGHDT, YYEEEE. The V gene lost 0 bases and the J gene lost 4 bases, with 11 bases spanning the gap. The CDR3 here is CASSLAGGTGNTIYF. As DNA, the CDR3 is TGTGCCAGCAGCTTGGCCGGGGGGACGGGAAACACCATATATTTT.

The chain couples TRBV12-3 or TRBV12-4 to TRBJ2-3; 7 nucleotides match TRBD1. Germline trimming cut 3 bases from V and 13 bases from J; bases unmatched to any gene: 7. This CDR3 is 12 amino acids long. CDR3 bases: TGTGCCAGCAGTTTCACCGGACAGGTAGAGTATTTT. Translated, it gives CASSFTGQVEYF.

The chain uses TRBV2 and TRBJ2-7; 9 nucleotides line up with TRBD2. Germline values: CDR1 SNHLY, CDR2 FYNNEI. J lost 10 bases, V lost 0 bases, and 7 bases had no gene match. The CDR3 extends over 14 amino acids. CDR3 coding DNA: TGTGCCAGCAGTGAAGCGCTCGGCGGGAGGGCCCAGTACTTC. Protein: CASSEALGGRAQYF.

The chain combines TRBV19 with TRBJ1-5; 8 nucleotides align to TRBD1. The CDR3 loop spans 15 amino acids. Germline assignment: CDR1 LNHDA and CDR2 SQIVND (reference sequence). The junction had 7 bases not matched to a gene; V was cut back by 4 bases and J by 5 bases. The CDR3, as DNA: TGTGCCAGTAGTAAGGTAGCAGGGGGCTATCAGCCCCAGCATTTT. Translation gives CASSKVAGGYQPQHF.

About this clone: Other DNA sequences in the same sample also yield this CDR3. V usage is TRBV5-1 and J usage is TRBJ2-1; D is possibly TRBD1 (5 bases). From germline, CDR1 is SGHRS and CDR2 YFSETQ. The V end lost 0 bases, the J end lost 8 bases, and 6 bases lay between the germline ends. This CDR3 has 12 residues. The CDR3, as DNA: TGCGCCAGCAGCTTGGGCAGGGATGAGCAGTTCTTC. Its translation is CASSLGRDEQFF.

This sequence joins TRBV6-1 and TRBJ2-3; TRBD2 aligns across 10 bases. This CDR3 comprises 18 residues. The V and J ends lost 0 bases and 2 bases, in that order; junction bases with no gene match: 8. Germline V gene sequence: CDR1 MNHNS, CDR2 SASEGT. CDR3 amino acids: CASSEAKIAGGLTDTQYF. The CDR3 DNA reads as TGTGCCAGCAGTGAAGCGAAGATAGCGGGGGGCCTCACAGATACGCAGTATTTT.

This rearrangement joins TRBV2 to TRBJ2-3; the D gene is possibly TRBD2 (6 bases). The CDR3 sequence is 14 residues long. V lost 6 bases, J lost 0 bases, and 10 bases lay in between. Germline V gene lookup returns CDR1 SNHLY and CDR2 FYNNEI. CDR3 amino acids: CASRSGTSTDTQYF. DNA for the CDR3: TGTGCCAGCAGATCCGGGACTAGCACAGATACGCAGTATTTT.

This chain links TRBV9 with TRBJ1-6, with 7 bases lining up with TRBD1. The germline gives CDR1 SGDLS, CDR2 YYNGEE. There are 14 residues in the CDR3. The junction had 4 bases not matched to a gene; V was cut back by 4 bases and J by 6 bases. CDR3 amino acids: CASSLGQINSPLHF. The CDR3 DNA is TGTGCCAGCAGCCTGGGACAGATTAATTCACCCCTCCACTTT.

This chain joins TRBV18 and TRBJ2-5; D not resolved. Germline lookup yields CDR1 KGHSH and CDR2 LQKENI. The CDR3 is 13 amino acids. With 3 bases removed from V and 2 bases from J, the gap between germline ends came to 7 bases. The CDR3 DNA reads as TGTGCCAGCTCACCGCGGCGGCAAGAGACCCAGTACTTC. Residues: CASSPRRQETQYF.

The gene calls are TRBV7-9 and TRBJ2-2, with D tentatively TRBD1 (6 bases). Germline loops: CDR1 SEHNR, CDR2 FQNEAQ (reference sequence). V lost 6 bases to trimming and J lost 5 bases, with 10 bases between them. The CDR3 sequence is 13 residues long. DNA of the CDR3: TGTGCCAGCAGACAGGGAGAGACCGGGGAGCTGTTTTTT. Translation: CASRQGETGELFF.

The V gene is TRBV4-2, the J gene TRBJ2-7; 10 bases are a match to TRBD1. The CDR3 has 21 residues. Germline V gene sequence: CDR1 LGHNA, CDR2 YNFKEQ. Trimming cost V 4 bases and J 0 bases; bases outside gene matches: 21. The CDR3 DNA is TGTGCCAGCAGCCCAAGTGGGTACCCGGGACAGGGGTCCTTGGGCTCCTACGAGCAGTACTTC. It translates to CASSPSGYPGQGSLGSYEQYF.

Only a few counts were recorded for this clone. V usage is TRBV6-1 and J usage is TRBJ1-2; possible D gene TRBD1, 5 bases. V was trimmed by 1 base and J by 6 bases, leaving 6 bases between them. The CDR3 covers 12 residues. Germline CDR1 MNHNS, CDR2 SASEGT. The CDR3 DNA sequence: TGTGCCAGCAGTGAAGGGGGCAATGGCTACACCTTC. Its protein product is CASSEGGNGYTF.

The CDR3 reads CASSPPAGGADQPQHF. The CDR3 coding sequence is TGTGCCAGCTCACCACCGGCAGGGGGCGCAGATCAGCCCCAGCATTTT. The chain couples TRBV18 to TRBJ1-5, with 8 bases matching TRBD1. CDR1 and CDR2 (germline): KGHSH, LQKENI. The V gene end was trimmed by 0 bases and the J gene end by 5 bases; junction bases not matched to a gene: 6. This CDR3 is built from 16 residues.